A selection of T cell receptor beta chains follows, all from one sample in a study of shared clonotypes between healthy human individuals. Here immunoSEQ multiplex PCR was the method, and the copy in TCRdb shows in-frame clones only, minus some. The sample has approximately 2.4 million clones, approximately 94% seen once. The material sequenced was naive CD4+ T cells sorted from blood. All receptors derive from a man younger than 30 in good health. The conserved cysteine and the conserved F or W are not part of the CDR3 here. Each record gives: J gene, V gene, clone size, CDR3 protein. Clone size appears in some rows only: once, few, many, or a class for an expanded clone.

TRBJ1-4 | TRBV2 | - | ASRRVRATNEKLF
TRBJ1-1 | TRBV11-2 | - | ASTTTVNTEAF
TRBJ1-6 | TRBV4-1 | - | ASSQDGPLGLH
TRBJ1-1 | TRBV6-1 | - | ASSEVGSWGTEAF
TRBJ1-2 | TRBV7-2 | - | ASSLVGGSNYGYT
TRBJ1-1 | TRBV18 | once | ASSQGQGAQITEAF
TRBJ2-5 | TRBV10-1 | - | ASSESGGLYQETQY
TRBJ2-2 | TRBV10-3 | - | AIGGTSDAGELF
TRBJ1-5 | TRBV7-9 | - | ASSLQGQAQAQH
TRBJ2-3 | TRBV28 | - | ASSHLTGGGIDTQY